The source of this TCR beta chain is a study of read filtering for tumor transcriptome and immune sequencing. This clonotype was detected ten times or more. The library was built from roughly 400 ng RNA with molecular barcoded adaptors for alpha/delta and beta/gamma chains. Using its own MiXCR run on the reads, TCRdb lists one record per CDR3 protein. The profile covers 50,000 to 65,000 distinct CDR3 sequences, with 9% to 15% appearing a single time and 16% taken by the ten largest. The source is a donor aged 40 or older with multiple myeloma. The source material was a population of CD138-negative cells sorted from bone marrow.

The CDR3 nucleotides are TGTGCCAGTAGTCCCTTCAGGGGATCGGGCACTGAAGCTTTCTTT. The encoded protein is CASSPFRGSGTEAFF. The rearrangement joins TRBV19 to TRBJ1-1; possibly TRBD1 for D (6 bases). The V gene lost 5 bases and the J gene lost 4 bases, with 17 bases spanning the gap. Germline V CDR1 and CDR2: LNHDA, SQIVND (reference sequence). This CDR3 is built from 15 residues.